This is a list of T cell receptor beta chains from one sample in a study of CD8 T cells in Susac syndrome. TCRdb passed the immunoSEQ multiplex PCR reads through MiXCR, listing each CDR3 protein once. The table has about 80,000 distinct CDR3 sequences, roughly 90% seen once. Sequences were obtained from CD8+ T cells from PBMCs. These receptor sequences come from a human donor with multiple sclerosis. CDR3s include the opening cysteine and the closing phenylalanine or tryptophan. A D gene is named only where the DNA matches it firmly. Only part of the rows carry a size: once, few, many, or a class if the clone is expanded.

CDR3 DNA | CDR3 protein | clone size | J gene | D gene | V gene
TGTGCCAGCAGCCCCCAACGACTAGCGGGGTATTTCGAGCAGTACTTC | CASSPQRLAGYFEQYF | NA | TRBJ2-7 | TRBD2 | TRBV11-2
TGTGCCAGCAGCACCCCCGGGACTGCTGGGGAGCAGTTCTTC | CASSTPGTAGEQFF | few | TRBJ2-1 | NA | TRBV9
TGTGCCAGCAGTCCCCGACTAGTTTCGCACTACGAGCAGTACTTC | CASSPRLVSHYEQYF | once | TRBJ2-7 | NA | TRBV27
TGTGCCAGCAGCCAGGGCACAGTGCCAGGAAACACCATATATTTT | CASSQGTVPGNTIYF | NA | TRBJ1-3 | NA | TRBV7-8
TGTGCCAGCAACATACAGGGGCTCGAGCAGTACTTC | CASNIQGLEQYF | once | TRBJ2-7 | TRBD1 | TRBV7-9
TGTGCCAGCAGTTTAGGGGGGATCCAAGAGACCCAGTACTTC | CASSLGGIQETQYF | NA | TRBJ2-5 | NA | TRBV27
TGTGCCAGCAGCCTTGGACTGCCAGGCAATGAGCAGTTCTTC | CASSLGLPGNEQFF | NA | TRBJ2-1 | NA | TRBV7-3
TGTGCCAGCAGAAGACTAGCGGGAAGCGAGCAGTACTTC | CASRRLAGSEQYF | NA | TRBJ2-7 | TRBD2 | TRBV2
TGTGCCAGCACCTCTTTCGTTCTCGCCGGGGAGCTGTTTTTT | CASTSFVLAGELFF | NA | TRBJ2-2 | NA | TRBV7-9
TGTGCCAGCAGCCCTGGGACAGGGGGCCCCGTTTACTATGGCTACACCTTC | CASSPGTGGPVYYGYTF | NA | TRBJ1-2 | TRBD1 | TRBV7-3
TGTGCCAGCAGTTACGGGACCGCCCTTGGGTACGAGCAGTACTTC | CASSYGTALGYEQYF | NA | TRBJ2-7 | NA | TRBV6-2/TRBV6-3
TGTGCCAGCAGCTTAGCGCGTCTAGCGGGAGTGTCTGAGCAGTTCTTC | CASSLARLAGVSEQFF | NA | TRBJ2-1 | TRBD2 | TRBV7-8
TGCGCCAGCAGCTTGGCTTGGACTAGCGGGGAGGTTGAGCAGTTCTTC | CASSLAWTSGEVEQFF | NA | TRBJ2-1 | TRBD2 | TRBV5-1
TGTGCCAGCAGCTTGGGGGGGGCGGTCTCCTACGAGCAGTACTTC | CASSLGGAVSYEQYF | NA | TRBJ2-7 | NA | TRBV5-4
TGTGCCAGCAGCCTACCCGGGGGTGGGGAGCTGTTTTTT | CASSLPGGGELFF | NA | TRBJ2-2 | NA | TRBV4-2
TGTGCCAGCCTCAGCTCGTCTCTCCCCTATGGCTACACCTTC | CASLSSSLPYGYTF | NA | TRBJ1-2 | NA | TRBV19
TGTGCCAGCAGTTACAGGGACAACTATCAGCCCCAGCATTTT | CASSYRDNYQPQHF | NA | TRBJ1-5 | NA | TRBV6-2/TRBV6-3
TGTGCCAGCAGCTTAGGAGGTGGCGAGCAGTACTTC | CASSLGGGEQYF | NA | TRBJ2-7 | NA | TRBV7-9
TGTGCCAGCAGCACACACTCTGGAAACACCATATATTTT | CASSTHSGNTIYF | NA | TRBJ1-3 | NA | TRBV12-3/TRBV12-4
TGCAGTGCTAGAGATTGGAACCTAGCGGGAGTCTCAGATACGCAGTATTTT | CSARDWNLAGVSDTQYF | NA | TRBJ2-3 | TRBD2 | TRBV20-1
TGCGCCAGCAGCCAAGCCCTCACAGGGTCCCAAGAGACCCAGTACTTC | CASSQALTGSQETQYF | NA | TRBJ2-5 | NA | TRBV4-1
TGTGCCAGCACCGCAGGGGGGGGTACTGAAGCTTTCTTT | CASTAGGGTEAFF | NA | TRBJ1-1 | TRBD1 | TRBV3-1
TGTGCCACCAGTGAGGAAAGTGATGATCAGTACTTC | CATSEESDDQYF | few | TRBJ2-5 | NA | TRBV24-1
TGCAGTGCTACCGGGACTAGAATAGATACGCAGTATTTT | CSATGTRIDTQYF | NA | TRBJ2-3 | TRBD2 | TRBV20-1
TGCAGTGCTAGAGCGGAGGGCAGGATACAAGAGACCCAGTACTTC | CSARAEGRIQETQYF | NA | TRBJ2-5 | NA | TRBV20-1
TGTGCCAGCAGTTACTTCGGGGGGCAGGTGAATGAGCAGTTCTTC | CASSYFGGQVNEQFF | once | TRBJ2-1 | NA | TRBV6-5
TGTGCCAGCAGCTTCGGACAGGGCTTAGGCTACGAGCAGTACTTC | CASSFGQGLGYEQYF | NA | TRBJ2-7 | TRBD1 | TRBV9
TGTGCCAGCAGTTTTTTAGGGGCGGCAGATACGCAGTATTTT | CASSFLGAADTQYF | NA | TRBJ2-3 | NA | TRBV27
TGCGCCAGCAGCCAAGATCGGACAGGGTACTACGAGCAGTACTTC | CASSQDRTGYYEQYF | once | TRBJ2-7 | TRBD1 | TRBV4-1
TGTGCCAGCAGTTTTCCCCGTCGGGAGGAATCTTACGAGCAGTACTTC | CASSFPRREESYEQYF | NA | TRBJ2-7 | TRBD2 | TRBV27